The 22 T cell receptor beta chains below come from one sample, sequenced in a study of molecular identifiers for immune sequencing clone quantification. TCRdb processed the PCR reads anew with MiXCR; each CDR3 protein has one entry. This table has more than 450,000 distinct CDR3 sequences, around a fifth appearing once. The sequenced sample was naive CD8+ T cells from blood, with Jurkat cell RNA spiked in. Subset here: FACS-sorted CD8+CD4-CCR7+CD45RA+ naive T cells. The origin of the receptors is a human donor in good health. Some libraries in this study had Jurkat cell RNA spiked in.

This clonotype was observed many times. The V gene is TRBV13, the J gene TRBJ2-7, with 7 bases fitting TRBD1. Per germline, CDR1 PRHDT and CDR2 FYEKMQ (reference sequence). V trimming: 4 bases; J trimming: 5 bases; junction bases outside the gene matches: 17. The CDR3 spans 17 residues. CDR3 nucleotide sequence: TGTGCCAGCAGCTCAAGGGAACTAGACAGGGTCGGGGACGAGCAGTACTTC. It encodes CASSSRELDRVGDEQYF.

The chain employs TRBV19 and TRBJ1-3; D possibly corresponds to TRBD1 (6 bases). Trimming cost V 4 bases and J 0 bases, with 10 bases left between them. CDR1 is LNHDA and CDR2 is SQIVND in the germline V gene (reference sequence). This CDR3 has 15 amino acids. The CDR3 DNA sequence: TGTGCCAGTAGTAGGGACACAAGCTCTGGAAACACCATATATTTT. It translates to CASSRDTSSGNTIYF.

CDR3 coding DNA: TGCAGCGTTGAATGGGCTTCTGGTGGAAACACCATATATTTT. Protein sequence: CSVEWASGGNTIYF. The chain carries TRBV29-1 and TRBJ1-3; D is unclear. CDR1 is SQVTM and CDR2 is ANQGSEA in the germline V gene. V lost 2 bases to trimming and J lost 3 bases, with 11 bases between them. CDR3 length equals 14 residues.

There are many counts of this clonotype. The chain recombines TRBV6-5 with TRBJ2-5, with 7 bases fitting TRBD1. The CDR3 sequence is 16 residues long. V was pared by 4 bases and J by 0 bases, with 8 bases of the junction left unmatched. The germline CDR1 and CDR2 sequences are MNHEY and SVGAGI. The CDR3 loop is CASSSRQGKYQETQYF. The CDR3 nucleotides are TGTGCCAGCAGTTCCAGACAGGGAAAGTACCAAGAGACCCAGTACTTC.

A few counts support this clonotype. This chain connects TRBV7-6 to TRBJ2-2; D remains unclear. CDR3 length equals 15 residues. Trimming took 4 bases from V and 0 from J, leaving 9 bases between them. Germline V lookup: CDR1 SGHVS, CDR2 FNYEAQ. The CDR3 DNA is TGTGCCAGCAGCTCCGTAGTGACGAACACCGGGGAGCTGTTTTTT. Encoded protein: CASSSVVTNTGELFF. The full variable domain, rest sourced from reference TRBV7-6 and TRBJ2-2, is GAGVSQSPRYKVTKRGQDVALRCDPISGHVSLYWYRQALGQGPEFLTYFNYEAQQDKSGLPNDRFSAERPEGSISTLTIQRTEQRDSAMYRCASSSVVTNTGELFFGEGSRLTVL.

The chain employs TRBV10-3 and TRBJ2-3; 7 bases agree with TRBD2. This CDR3 is 15 amino acids long. The J segment lost 2 bases and the V segment lost 5 bases, leaving 7 bases of the junction unmatched. Germline V CDR1 and CDR2: ENHRY, SYGVKD. The CDR3 nucleotides read TGTGCCATCAGTCTGGGGACTACTATCACAGATACGCAGTATTTT. Translated: CAISLGTTITDTQYF.

As regards this clonotype: An end of the junction does not agree with germline; a read error may underlie this. This sequence joins TRBV6-5 and TRBJ2-1, with 7 bases aligning to TRBD2. Germline V lookup: CDR1 MNHEY, CDR2 SVGAGI. CDR3 length: 15 residues. The CDR3: CASRPGTTPYDEQFF. CDR3 DNA sequence: TGTGCCAGCAGACCCGGGACTACCCCCTACGATGAGCAGTTCTTC.

The J gene is TRBJ1-3, the V gene TRBV12-3 or TRBV12-4; no definite D call. The CDR3 is 13 amino acids. V lost 4 bases to trimming and J lost 4 bases, with 8 bases between them. DNA of the CDR3: TGTGCCAGCAGTTGGTCAGGCGGAAACACCATATATTTT. Translated, it gives CASSWSGGNTIYF.

This clonotype was counted only a few times. The rearrangement links TRBV6-5 to TRBJ1-4, with D possibly matching TRBD1 (5 bases). There are 14 residues in the CDR3. Trimming cost V 4 bases and J 6 bases, with 12 bases left between them. Germline CDR1 MNHEY, CDR2 SVGAGI. The CDR3 region has the DNA TGTGCCAGCAGTTTGCTAGGGGACGATGAAAAACTGTTTTTT. This sequence encodes CASSLLGDDEKLFF.

This clonotype was recorded many times. The genes are TRBV5-1 and TRBJ2-7; D tentatively fits TRBD1 or TRBD2 (5 bases each). There are 13 residues in the CDR3. Germline V gives CDR1 SGHRS, CDR2 YFSETQ. The V end lost 1 base, the J end lost 6 bases, and 11 bases lay between the germline ends. Written as DNA, the CDR3 is TGCGCCAGCAGCTTGTCCCGGGGCGGCGAGCAGTACTTC. As protein: CASSLSRGGEQYF.

The V call is TRBV12-3 or TRBV12-4, the J call TRBJ2-7, with D perhaps matching TRBD2 (5 bases). Trimming took off 3 bases at V and 0 bases at J, with 12 bases between the two ends. The CDR3 consists of 15 residues. The CDR3 reads CASSLVLAPSYEQYF. For the CDR3, the DNA is TGTGCCAGCAGTTTGGTGCTAGCACCCTCCTACGAGCAGTACTTC.

This clonotype was counted at least ten times. CDR3 bases: TGTGCCAGCAGTCCTGAGGCAGCAACTAATGAAAAACTGTTTTTT. Amino acids: CASSPEAATNEKLFF. This rearrangement joins TRBV6-7 to TRBJ1-4; D is undetermined. TRBV6-7 belongs to the ORF category, with a function that is uncertain. The CDR3 spans 15 residues. V gave up 5 bases and J gave up 0 bases, with 10 bases separating them.

The CDR3 sequence: CASSLGGYRAEAFF. DNA of the CDR3: TGTGCCAGCAGCTTGGGAGGCTACAGAGCTGAAGCTTTCTTT. V gene TRBV5-5 combines with J gene TRBJ1-1; D gene ambiguous. The germline CDR1 and CDR2 sequences are SGHKS and YYEKEE (reference sequence). The CDR3 totals 14 residues. V was cut by 0 bases and J by 6 bases, with 12 bases left in between.

This clonotype has ten or more counts. The V call is TRBV20-1, the J call TRBJ1-1; 7 bases match TRBD1. Germline V gene lookup returns CDR1 DFQATT and CDR2 SNEGSKA (reference sequence). V was clipped by 2 bases and J by 6 bases; unmatched bases: 6. The CDR3 sequence is 13 residues long. As DNA, the CDR3 is TGCAGTGCTAGACCGAAGACAGGGTCTGAAGCTTTCTTT. Translation: CSARPKTGSEAFF.

The V gene is TRBV7-6, the J gene TRBJ1-1; D is unclear. Germline assignment: CDR1 SGHVS and CDR2 FNYEAQ. This CDR3 comprises 11 residues. V was pared by 6 bases and J by 6 bases, with 8 bases between. The CDR3 loop reads CASRTGSEAFF. The CDR3 nucleotides read TGTGCCAGCAGAACCGGGTCTGAAGCTTTCTTT.

This clonotype was counted only a few times. The chain combines TRBV19 with TRBJ2-2; D unresolved. The CDR3 is 15 amino acids. Between the trimmed V and J ends, which lost 6 bases and 3 bases, there was a span of 14 bases. Germline loops: CDR1 LNHDA, CDR2 SQIVND (reference sequence). The chain's CDR3 is CASRKGTRDTGELFF. The CDR3, as DNA: TGTGCCAGTAGGAAGGGCACAAGGGACACCGGGGAGCTGTTTTTT.

On this clonotype: The junction does not match germline at one end; this may be a read error. This chain joins TRBV28 and TRBJ2-2; D might be TRBD2 (5 bases). CDR1 is MDHEN and CDR2 is SYDVKM in the germline V gene. The CDR3 contains 14 residues. The CDR3 sequence: CASSLSGRSGEQFF. CDR3 sequence (DNA): TGTGCCAGCAGTTTATCGGGAAGGTCCGGGGAGCAGTTTTTT.

This clonotype was found many times. The CDR3, as DNA: TGTGCCAGCAGCCCCCAGGGCTCGAACACCGGGGAGCTGTTTTTT. Protein sequence: CASSPQGSNTGELFF. The chain recombines TRBV7-9 with TRBJ2-2; D might be TRBD1 (5 bases). CDR1 and CDR2 (germline): SEHNR, FQNEAQ (reference sequence). The CDR3 contains 15 residues. Trimming pared 5 bases from V and 0 bases from J, leaving 10 bases between.

This clonotype has just a few counts. V is TRBV9 and J is TRBJ2-5; 12 positions match TRBD2. The CDR3 runs to 16 residues. V lost 3 bases, J lost 10 bases, and 13 bases stayed unmatched. The germline V gene has CDR1 SGDLS and CDR2 YYNGEE. CDR3 sequence: CASSARLAGAQEVQYF. DNA of the CDR3: TGTGCCAGCAGCGCCCGACTAGCGGGGGCCCAGGAGGTCCAGTACTTC.

This chain connects TRBV28 to TRBJ2-7; 9 nucleotides line up with TRBD2. V lost 3 bases and J lost 6; bases outside the gene matches: 6. Germline V CDR1 and CDR2: MDHEN, SYDVKM. This CDR3 comprises 14 residues. CDR3 protein: CASSFLAGTFEQYF. The CDR3 DNA follows: TGTGCCAGCAGTTTCCTAGCGGGAACTTTCGAGCAGTACTTC.

On this clonotype itself: This may be a read error: a much more frequent sequence differs by one nucleotide. V gene TRBV29-1 combines with J gene TRBJ2-7, with TRBD2 matching over 8 bases. This CDR3 is built from 13 residues. CDR1 and CDR2 (germline): SQVTM, ANQGSEA. V lost 7 bases and J lost 3; bases outside the gene matches: 8. CDR3 sequence reads: CSAPAGAGYEQYF. The CDR3 nucleotides are TGCAGCGCCCCAGCGGGAGCAGGCTACGAGCAGTACTTC.

This chain joins TRBV4-3 and TRBJ2-1; 8 bases are a match to TRBD1. Per the germline V gene, CDR1 is LGHNA and CDR2 is YSLEER. The J segment lost 0 bases and the V segment lost 3 bases, leaving 10 bases of the junction unmatched. The length of the CDR3 is 18 residues. The CDR3 sequence is CASSQTGAGSFSYNEQFF. For the CDR3, the DNA is TGCGCCAGCAGCCAGACAGGGGCCGGGTCCTTCTCCTACAATGAGCAGTTCTTC.